This T cell receptor (beta chain) was identified during a study of cytomegalovirus exposure and HLA in healthy donors. Study results and limitations: In a later analysis, common viral pathogens appeared linked to several of the most significant clusters. In an earlier analysis, productive rearrangement rates for most beta V segments clustered near 87% or 30%. TRBV6-2, TRBV6-3 and some other V segments were excluded as indistinguishable. V- and J-gene trimming of TCR beta was linked (in a later analysis) to a missense DCLRE1C variant.

The PCR contained 60 Vbeta and 13 Jbeta primers. Generated by immunoSEQ multiplex PCR, the TCRdb table keeps only in-frame clones and is missing some. The table lists some 150,000 clones, 82% of them singletons. Points on this clone: Antigen specificity is unknown.

The CDR3 spans 13 residues. In germline, CDR1 is MDHEN, CDR2 SYDVKM. The receptor's source is a woman in her fifties or sixties in good health and CMV-seropositive. Input material: PBMCs. The gene calls are TRBV28 and TRBJ2-5; no clear D. TRBJ2-7 matches the DNA end more closely, so the J call is doubtful. CDR3 in DNA: TGTGCCAGCAGTTTAATTTCCTCCTACGAGCAGTACTTC. Amino acids: CASSLISSYEQYF.